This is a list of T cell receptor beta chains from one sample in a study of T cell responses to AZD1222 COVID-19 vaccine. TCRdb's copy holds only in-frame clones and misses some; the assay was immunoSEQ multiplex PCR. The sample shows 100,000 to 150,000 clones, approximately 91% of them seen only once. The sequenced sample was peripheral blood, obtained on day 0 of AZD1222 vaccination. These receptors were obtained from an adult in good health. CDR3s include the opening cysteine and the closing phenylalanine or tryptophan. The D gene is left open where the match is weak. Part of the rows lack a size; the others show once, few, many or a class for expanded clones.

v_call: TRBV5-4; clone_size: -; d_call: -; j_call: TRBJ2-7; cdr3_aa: CASSSPQGSFAEQYF; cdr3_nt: TGTGCCAGCAGCTCCCCCCAGGGGAGCTTCGCCGAGCAGTACTTC
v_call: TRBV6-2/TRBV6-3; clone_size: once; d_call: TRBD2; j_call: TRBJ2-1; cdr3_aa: CASSLQLAGGVNEQFF; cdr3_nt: TGTGCCAGCAGTTTGCAGCTAGCGGGGGGGGTCAATGAGCAGTTCTTC
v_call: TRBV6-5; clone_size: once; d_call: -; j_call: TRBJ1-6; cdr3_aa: CASIQVGREPLHF; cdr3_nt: TGTGCCAGCATTCAAGTGGGGCGGGAACCCCTCCACTTT
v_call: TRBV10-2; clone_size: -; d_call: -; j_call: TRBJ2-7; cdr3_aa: CATRRYQTNYEQYF; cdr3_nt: TGCGCCACCCGGCGATACCAAACCAACTACGAGCAGTACTTC
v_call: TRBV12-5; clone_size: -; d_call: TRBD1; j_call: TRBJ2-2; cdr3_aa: CASGTGGYTGELFF; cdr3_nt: TGTGCTAGCGGGACAGGGGGATACACCGGGGAGCTGTTTTTT
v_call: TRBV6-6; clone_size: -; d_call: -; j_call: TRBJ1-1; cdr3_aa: CASSYSTENTEAFF; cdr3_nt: TGTGCCAGCAGTTACTCGACAGAGAACACTGAAGCTTTCTTT
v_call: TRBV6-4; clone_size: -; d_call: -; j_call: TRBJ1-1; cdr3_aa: CASSDSNRNTEAFF; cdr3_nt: TGTGCCAGCAGTGACTCGAACCGGAACACTGAAGCTTTCTTT
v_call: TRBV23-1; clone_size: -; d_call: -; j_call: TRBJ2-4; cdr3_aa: CASSQGGSKAKNIQYF; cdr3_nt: TGCGCCAGCAGTCAGGGGGGTAGTAAGGCCAAAAACATTCAGTACTTC
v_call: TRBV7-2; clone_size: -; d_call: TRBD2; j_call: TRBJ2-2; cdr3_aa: CASSPLAGAVTGELFF; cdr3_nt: TGTGCCAGCAGCCCGTTAGCGGGGGCTGTCACCGGGGAGCTGTTTTTT
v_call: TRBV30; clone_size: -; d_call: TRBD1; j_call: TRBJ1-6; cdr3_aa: CAWSRDRGSPLHF; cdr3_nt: TGTGCCTGGAGTCGGGACAGGGGCTCACCCCTCCACTTT
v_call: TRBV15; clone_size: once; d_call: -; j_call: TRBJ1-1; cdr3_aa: CATSRGVNTEAFF; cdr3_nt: TGTGCCACCAGCAGAGGGGTTAACACTGAAGCTTTCTTT
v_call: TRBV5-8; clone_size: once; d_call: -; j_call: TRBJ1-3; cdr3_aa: CASSLAMIISGNTIYF; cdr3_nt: TGTGCCAGCAGCTTGGCGATGATTATCTCTGGAAACACCATATATTTT
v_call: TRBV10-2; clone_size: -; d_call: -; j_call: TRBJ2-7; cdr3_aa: CASSELSYKKQYF; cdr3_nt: TGCGCCAGCAGTGAGCTGTCTTACAAGAAGCAGTACTTC
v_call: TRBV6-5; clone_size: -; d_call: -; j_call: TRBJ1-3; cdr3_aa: CASSPLRDGNTIYF; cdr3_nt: TGTGCCAGCAGTCCGTTACGGGATGGAAACACCATATATTTT
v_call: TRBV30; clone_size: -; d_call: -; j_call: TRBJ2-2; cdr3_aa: CAWSPLGTGELFF; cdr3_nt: TGTGCCTGGAGTCCTTTGGGCACCGGGGAGCTGTTTTTT
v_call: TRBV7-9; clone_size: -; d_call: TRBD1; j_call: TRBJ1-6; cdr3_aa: CASSLHWKGAGSPLHF; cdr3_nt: TGTGCCAGCAGCTTACACTGGAAGGGGGCAGGTTCACCCCTCCACTTT
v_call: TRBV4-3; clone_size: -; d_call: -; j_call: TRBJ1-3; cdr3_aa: CASSLYRVSGNTIYF; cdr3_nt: TGCGCCAGCAGCCTTTACAGGGTTTCTGGAAACACCATATATTTT
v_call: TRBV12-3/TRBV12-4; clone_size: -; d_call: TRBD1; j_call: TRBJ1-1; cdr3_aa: CASSLVGGQGAFF; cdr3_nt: TGTGCCAGCAGTTTAGTGGGTGGACAGGGGGCTTTCTTT
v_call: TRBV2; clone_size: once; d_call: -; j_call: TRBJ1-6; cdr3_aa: CASSEFLFSSSYNSPLHF; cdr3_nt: TGTGCCAGCAGTGAATTTCTTTTTTCGAGCTCCTATAATTCACCCCTCCACTTT
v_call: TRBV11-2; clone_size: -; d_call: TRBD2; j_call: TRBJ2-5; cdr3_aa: CASSSSRGGGEETQYF; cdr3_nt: TGTGCCAGCAGTTCTTCTAGGGGCGGGGGTGAAGAGACCCAGTACTTC
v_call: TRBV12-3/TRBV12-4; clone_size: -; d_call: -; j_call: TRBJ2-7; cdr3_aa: CASSFTPYEQYF; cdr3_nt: TGTGCCAGCAGTTTTACACCTTACGAGCAGTACTTC
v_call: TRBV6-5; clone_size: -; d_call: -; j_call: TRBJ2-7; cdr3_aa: CATRREGGASYEQYF; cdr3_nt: TGTGCCACCAGAAGGGAGGGGGGGGCCTCCTACGAGCAGTACTTC
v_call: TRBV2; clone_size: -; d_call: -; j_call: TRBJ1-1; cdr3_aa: CASSLDRGAFF; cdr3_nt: TGTGCCAGCAGTCTTGACCGAGGCGCTTTCTTT
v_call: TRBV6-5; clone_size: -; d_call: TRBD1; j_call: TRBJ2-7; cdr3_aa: CASSPWTGSSYEQYF; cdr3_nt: TGTGCCAGCAGTCCCTGGACAGGTAGTTCCTACGAGCAGTACTTC
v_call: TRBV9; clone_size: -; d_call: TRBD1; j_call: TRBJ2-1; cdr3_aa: CASSVEGASYNEQFF; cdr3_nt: TGTGCCAGCAGCGTAGAGGGGGCCTCCTACAATGAGCAGTTCTTC
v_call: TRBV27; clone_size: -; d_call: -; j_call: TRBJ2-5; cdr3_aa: CASSPIEGELPETQYF; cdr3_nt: TGTGCCAGCAGTCCAATAGAGGGGGAACTCCCGGAGACCCAGTACTTC
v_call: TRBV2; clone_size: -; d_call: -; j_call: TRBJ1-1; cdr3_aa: CASGPEQDTEAFF; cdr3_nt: TGTGCCAGCGGTCCGGAACAGGACACTGAAGCTTTCTTT
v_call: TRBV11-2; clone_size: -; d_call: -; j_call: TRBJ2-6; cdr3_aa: CASTPSNGANVLTF; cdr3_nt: TGTGCCAGCACTCCCTCAAACGGGGCCAACGTCCTGACTTTC
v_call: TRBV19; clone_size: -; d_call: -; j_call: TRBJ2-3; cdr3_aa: CASDQGSYTDTQYF; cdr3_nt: TGTGCCAGTGATCAGGGGTCTTACACAGATACGCAGTATTTT
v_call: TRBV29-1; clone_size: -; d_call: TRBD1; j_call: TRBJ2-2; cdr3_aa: CSVKGQTFTGELFF; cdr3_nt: TGCAGCGTCAAGGGACAGACCTTTACCGGGGAGCTGTTTTTT
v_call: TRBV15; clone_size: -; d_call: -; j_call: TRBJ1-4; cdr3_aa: CATSRAGALNEKLFF; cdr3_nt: TGTGCCACCAGCAGAGCAGGGGCCCTAAATGAAAAACTGTTTTTT
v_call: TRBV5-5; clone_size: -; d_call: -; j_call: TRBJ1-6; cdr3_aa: CASSQTPGFSESNSPLHF; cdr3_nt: TGTGCCAGCAGCCAGACCCCAGGGTTTTCGGAATCGAATTCACCCCTCCACTTT
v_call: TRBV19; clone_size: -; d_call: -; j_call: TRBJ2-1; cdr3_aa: CASSIVPSNEQFF; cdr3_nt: TGTGCCAGTAGTATAGTCCCGTCCAATGAGCAGTTCTTC